A selection of T cell receptor beta chains follows, all from one sample in a study of cytomegalovirus exposure and HLA in healthy donors. The table came from immunoSEQ multiplex PCR; TCRdb's copy has only in-frame clones and leaves some out. The sample has 45,000 to 60,000 clones, about three quarters seen once; the top ten hold about 3.2%. The source material was PBMCs. The receptors shown here come from a man between 18 and 35 years old in good health and CMV-seronegative. CDR3s include the opening cysteine and the closing phenylalanine or tryptophan. A D gene is named only where the DNA matches it firmly. Clone size appears in some rows only: once, few, many, or a class for an expanded clone.

len	d_gene	abundance	v_gene	j_gene	CDR3aa	CDR3nt
13	NA	NA	TRBV2	TRBJ1-1	CATIPLPNTEAFF	TGTGCCACCATCCCCCTACCGAACACTGAAGCTTTCTTT
15	TRBD2	NA	TRBV6-1	TRBJ2-1	CASSSGTSGYNEQFF	TGTGCCAGCAGCTCCGGGACTAGCGGCTACAATGAGCAGTTCTTC
15	TRBD1	NA	TRBV6-5	TRBJ1-6	CASKRQGVANSPLHF	TGTGCCAGCAAGAGACAGGGCGTTGCTAATTCACCCCTCCACTTT
15	NA	NA	TRBV29-1	TRBJ2-7	CSVEDPSRGSYEQYF	TGCAGCGTTGAAGATCCGTCGCGAGGCTCCTACGAGCAGTACTTC
11	NA	few	TRBV7-2	TRBJ2-1	CASRTMNEQFF	TGTGCCAGCAGAACAATGAATGAGCAGTTCTTC
13	NA	once	TRBV10-3	TRBJ2-3	CAIRSGSTDTQYF	TGTGCCATCAGAAGCGGGAGCACAGATACGCAGTATTTT
14	TRBD1	NA	TRBV15	TRBJ2-1	CATSRGTGYNEQFF	TGTGCCACCAGCAGAGGGACAGGGTACAATGAGCAGTTCTTC
15	NA	NA	TRBV7-2	TRBJ2-3	CASSLSRVTGDTQYF	TGTGCCAGCAGCTTGTCCAGGGTGACGGGAGATACGCAGTATTTT
13	TRBD1	NA	TRBV30	TRBJ1-1	CAWSRDSNTEAFF	TGTGCCTGGAGTCGGGACAGTAACACTGAAGCTTTCTTT
16	TRBD1	NA	TRBV9	TRBJ1-4	CASSARTGQGGEKLFF	TGTGCCAGCAGCGCTCGCACGGGACAGGGGGGTGAAAAACTGTTTTTT
14	NA	NA	TRBV30	TRBJ1-1	CAWSVLWQFKEAFF	TGTGCCTGGAGTGTGCTGTGGCAGTTCAAAGAAGCTTTCTTT
15	NA	NA	TRBV6-6	TRBJ2-1	CASSYSSGWNNEQFF	TGTGCCAGCAGTTACTCTTCAGGGTGGAACAATGAGCAGTTCTTC
15	TRBD2	NA	TRBV5-1	TRBJ2-5	CASSGGSGGQETQYF	TGCGCCAGCAGCGGGGGGAGCGGGGGCCAAGAGACCCAGTACTTC
14	NA	NA	TRBV10-3	TRBJ1-2	CAISSGGSNYGYTF	TGTGCCATCAGTTCAGGAGGGTCTAACTATGGCTACACCTTC
15	TRBD1	NA	TRBV28	TRBJ1-6	CASRPQGVPNSPLHF	TGTGCCAGCAGACCTCAGGGGGTCCCAAATTCACCCCTCCACTTT
15	TRBD2	NA	TRBV7-9	TRBJ2-7	CASSSRAGGAYEQYF	TGTGCCAGCAGTTCACGAGCGGGAGGCGCCTACGAGCAGTACTTC